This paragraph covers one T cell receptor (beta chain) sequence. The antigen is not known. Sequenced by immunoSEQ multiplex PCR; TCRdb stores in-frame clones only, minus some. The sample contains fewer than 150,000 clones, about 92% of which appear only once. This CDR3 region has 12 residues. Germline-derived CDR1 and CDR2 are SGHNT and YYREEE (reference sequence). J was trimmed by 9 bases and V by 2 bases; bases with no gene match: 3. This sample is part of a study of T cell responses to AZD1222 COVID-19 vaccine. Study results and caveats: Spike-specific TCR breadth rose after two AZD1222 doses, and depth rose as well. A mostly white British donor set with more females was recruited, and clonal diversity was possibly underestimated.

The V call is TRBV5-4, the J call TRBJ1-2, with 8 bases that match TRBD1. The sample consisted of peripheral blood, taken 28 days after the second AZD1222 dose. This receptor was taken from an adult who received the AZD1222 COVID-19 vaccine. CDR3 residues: CASSFTGGSYTF. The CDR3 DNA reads TGTGCCAGCAGCTTTACAGGGGGAAGCTACACCTTC.